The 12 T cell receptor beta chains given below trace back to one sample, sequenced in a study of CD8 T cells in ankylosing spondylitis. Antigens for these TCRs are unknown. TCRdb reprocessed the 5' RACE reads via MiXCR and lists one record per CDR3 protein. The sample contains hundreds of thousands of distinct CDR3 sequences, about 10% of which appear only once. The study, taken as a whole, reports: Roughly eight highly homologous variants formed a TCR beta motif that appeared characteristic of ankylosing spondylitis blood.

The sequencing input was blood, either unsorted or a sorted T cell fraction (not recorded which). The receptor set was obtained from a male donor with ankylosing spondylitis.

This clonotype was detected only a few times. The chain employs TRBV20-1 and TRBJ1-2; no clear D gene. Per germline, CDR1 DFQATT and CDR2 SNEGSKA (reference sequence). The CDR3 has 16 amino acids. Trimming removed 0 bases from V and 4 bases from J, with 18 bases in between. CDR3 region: CSARDRNRLSGYGYTF. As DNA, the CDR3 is TGCAGTGCTAGAGATCGAAACCGACTCTCAGGCTATGGCTACACCTTC.

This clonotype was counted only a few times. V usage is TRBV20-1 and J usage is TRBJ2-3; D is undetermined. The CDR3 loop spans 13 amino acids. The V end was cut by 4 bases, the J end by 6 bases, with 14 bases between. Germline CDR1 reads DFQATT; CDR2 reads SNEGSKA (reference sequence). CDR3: CSANLGSMDTQYF. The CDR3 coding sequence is TGCAGTGCTAACCTGGGTTCTATGGATACGCAGTATTTT.

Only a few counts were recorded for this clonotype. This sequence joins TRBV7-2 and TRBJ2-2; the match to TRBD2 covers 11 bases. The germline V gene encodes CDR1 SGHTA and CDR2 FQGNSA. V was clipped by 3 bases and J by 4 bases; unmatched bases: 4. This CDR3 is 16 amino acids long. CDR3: CASSFQTSGVTGELFF. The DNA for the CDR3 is TGTGCCAGCAGCTTCCAGACTAGCGGGGTCACCGGGGAGCTGTTTTTT.

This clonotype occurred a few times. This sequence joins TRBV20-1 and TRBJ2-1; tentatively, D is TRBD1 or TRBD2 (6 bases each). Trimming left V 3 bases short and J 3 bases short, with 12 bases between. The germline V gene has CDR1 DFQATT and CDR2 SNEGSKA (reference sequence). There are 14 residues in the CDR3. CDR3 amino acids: CSASEGGRYNEQFF. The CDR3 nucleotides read TGCAGTGCTAGTGAGGGGGGCCGCTACAATGAGCAGTTCTTC.

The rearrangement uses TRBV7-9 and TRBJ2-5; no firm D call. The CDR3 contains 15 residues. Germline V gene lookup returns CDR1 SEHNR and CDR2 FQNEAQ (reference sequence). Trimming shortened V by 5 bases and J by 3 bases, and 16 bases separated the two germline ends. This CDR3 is CASSPPGSAKETQYF. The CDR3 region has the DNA TGTGCCAGCAGCCCACCGGGCTCGGCGAAAGAGACCCAGTACTTC.

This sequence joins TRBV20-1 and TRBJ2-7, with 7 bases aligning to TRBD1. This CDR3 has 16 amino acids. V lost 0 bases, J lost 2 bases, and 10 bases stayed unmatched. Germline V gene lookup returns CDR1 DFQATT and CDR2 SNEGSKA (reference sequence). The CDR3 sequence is CSARDASRTGTYEQYF. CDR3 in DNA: TGCAGTGCTAGAGATGCTTCGCGGACAGGAACCTACGAGCAGTACTTC.

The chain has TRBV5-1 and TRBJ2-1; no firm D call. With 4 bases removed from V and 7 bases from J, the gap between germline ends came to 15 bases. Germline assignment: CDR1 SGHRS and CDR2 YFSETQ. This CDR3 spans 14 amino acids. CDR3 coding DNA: TGCGCCAGCAGCCAGGCTTCCATTGGAAATGAGCAGTTCTTC. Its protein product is CASSQASIGNEQFF. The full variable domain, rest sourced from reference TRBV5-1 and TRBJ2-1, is KAGVTQTPRYLIKTRGQQVTLSCSPISGHRSVSWYQQTPGQGLQFLFEYFSETQRNKGNFPGRFSGRQFSNSRSEMNVSTLELGDSALYLCASSQASIGNEQFFGPGTRLTVL.

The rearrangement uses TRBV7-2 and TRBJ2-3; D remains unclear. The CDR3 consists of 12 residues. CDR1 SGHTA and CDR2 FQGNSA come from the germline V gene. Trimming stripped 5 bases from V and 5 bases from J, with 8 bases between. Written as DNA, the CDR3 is TGTGCCAGCAGCCCCATACAAGATACGCAGTATTTT. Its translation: CASSPIQDTQYF.

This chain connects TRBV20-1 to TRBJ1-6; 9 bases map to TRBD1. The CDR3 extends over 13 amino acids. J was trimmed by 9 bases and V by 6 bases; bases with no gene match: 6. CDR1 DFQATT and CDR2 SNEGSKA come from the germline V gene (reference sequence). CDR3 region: CSAPQGARSPLHF. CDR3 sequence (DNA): TGCAGTGCGCCACAGGGGGCGCGTTCACCCCTCCACTTT.

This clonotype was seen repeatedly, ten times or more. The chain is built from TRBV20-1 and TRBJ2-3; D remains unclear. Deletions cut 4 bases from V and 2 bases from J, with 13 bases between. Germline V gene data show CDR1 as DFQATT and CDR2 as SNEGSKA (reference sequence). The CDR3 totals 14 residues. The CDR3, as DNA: TGCAGTGCTAAACGGGCCACGATCACAGATACGCAGTATTTT. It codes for CSAKRATITDTQYF.

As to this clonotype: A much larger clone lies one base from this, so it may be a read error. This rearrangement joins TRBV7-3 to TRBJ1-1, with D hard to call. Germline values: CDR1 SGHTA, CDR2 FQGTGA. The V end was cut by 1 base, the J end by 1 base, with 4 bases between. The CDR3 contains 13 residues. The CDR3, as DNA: TGTGCCAGCAGCTTAATAGGGAACACTGAAGCTTTCTTT. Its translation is CASSLIGNTEAFF.

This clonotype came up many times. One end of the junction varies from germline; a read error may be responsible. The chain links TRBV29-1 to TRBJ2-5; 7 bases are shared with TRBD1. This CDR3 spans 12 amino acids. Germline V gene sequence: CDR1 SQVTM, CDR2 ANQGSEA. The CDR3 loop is CGGRGWGETQYF. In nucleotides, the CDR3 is TGTGGGGGCAGGGGGTGGGGAGAGACCCAGTACTTC.